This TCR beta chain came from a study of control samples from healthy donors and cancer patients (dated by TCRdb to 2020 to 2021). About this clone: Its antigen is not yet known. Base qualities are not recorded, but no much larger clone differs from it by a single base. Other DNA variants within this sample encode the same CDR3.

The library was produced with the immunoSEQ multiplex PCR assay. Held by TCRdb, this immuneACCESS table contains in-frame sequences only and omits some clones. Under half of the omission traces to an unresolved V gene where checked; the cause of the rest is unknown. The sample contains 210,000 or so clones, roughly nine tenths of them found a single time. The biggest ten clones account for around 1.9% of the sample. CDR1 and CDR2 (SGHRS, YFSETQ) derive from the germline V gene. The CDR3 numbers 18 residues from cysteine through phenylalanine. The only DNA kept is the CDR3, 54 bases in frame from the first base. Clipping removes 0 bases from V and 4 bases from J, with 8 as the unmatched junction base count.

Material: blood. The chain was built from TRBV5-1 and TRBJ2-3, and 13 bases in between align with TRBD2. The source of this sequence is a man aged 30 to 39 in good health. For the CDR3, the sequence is CASSLGLAGGSNPDTQYF. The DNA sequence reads TGCGCCAGCAGCTTGGGACTAGCGGGGGGTTCAAATCCAGATACGCAGTATTTT.